Each of the 20 T cell receptor beta chains below was sequenced from the same sample in a study of CD4 T cells in relation to SARS-CoV-2 and coronaviruses. The unexposed donors gave CD4+ T cells in about 2011-2019, prior to COVID-19. After less than 11 days of culture, CD4+ T cells were isolated. Assay: immunoSEQ multiplex PCR; the TCRdb copy retains only in-frame clones and omits some. The table shows some 27,000 clones, with 74% occurring only once. These receptors lack a known antigen. Sequenced sample: CD4+ T cells from PBMCs, cultured in vitro. These receptors were obtained from a human donor in good health.

The rearrangement joins TRBV30 to TRBJ2-5; TRBD2 aligns across 13 bases. CDR1 GTSNPN and CDR2 SVGIG come from the germline V gene (reference sequence). The ends lost 1 base at V and 7 bases at J; junction bases unmatched: 12. The CDR3 is made up of 17 amino acids. The CDR3 DNA reads as TGTGCCTGGAGTGGGGGACTAGCGGGAACCGCCGGTTGGACCCAGTACTTC. It specifies CAWSGGLAGTAGWTQYF.

V is TRBV2 and J is TRBJ2-3; 7 bases map to TRBD2. The trim removed 6 bases at V and 0 bases at J, leaving 9 bases unmatched. CDR1 SNHLY and CDR2 FYNNEI come from the germline V gene. The CDR3 sequence is 16 residues long. The CDR3 is CASSLRLASSTDTQYF. CDR3 DNA sequence: TGTGCCAGCAGCCTACGACTAGCCTCTAGCACAGATACGCAGTATTTT.

The chain links TRBV4-1 to TRBJ2-7, with TRBD2 matching 7 bases. Trimming removed 5 bases from V and 6 bases from J; junction bases left unmatched: 10. The length of the CDR3 is 14 residues. Per the germline V gene, CDR1 is MGHRA and CDR2 is YSYEKL. The CDR3: CASSVRLAPGEQYF. CDR3 bases: TGCGCCAGCAGCGTAAGACTAGCCCCCGGCGAGCAGTACTTC.

V usage is TRBV11-3 and J usage is TRBJ1-1; no clear D gene. CDR3 length: 12 residues. V dropped 10 bases and J dropped 4 bases, with 13 bases sitting between them. CDR1 and CDR2 from the germline V gene are SGHNT and YENEEA. The DNA for the CDR3 is TGTGCCATTACGCCAGGCTGCACTGAAGCTTTCTTT. This codes for CAITPGCTEAFF.

This clone was detected only once. In DNA, the CDR3 is TGCGCCAGCAGCTTGGGGGACGCTGAAGCTTTCTTT. This encodes CASSLGDAEAFF. J is TRBJ1-1 and V is TRBV5-1; tentatively, D is TRBD1 (5 bases). CDR3 length: 12 residues. The germline V gene has CDR1 SGHRS and CDR2 YFSETQ. Trimming shortened V by 0 bases and J by 6 bases, and 6 bases separated the two germline ends.

This clone turned up a few times. V gene TRBV4-2 combines with J gene TRBJ1-1; 8 bases line up with TRBD1. Germline V gene data show CDR1 as LGHNA and CDR2 as YNFKEQ. This CDR3 spans 14 amino acids. The V and J ends lost 2 bases and 4 bases, in that order; junction bases with no gene match: 3. CDR3 protein: CASSQSTGGTEAFF. The CDR3 bases are TGTGCCAGCAGCCAATCCACAGGGGGCACTGAAGCTTTCTTT.

V gene TRBV6-5 combines with J gene TRBJ1-2, with a tentative D call TRBD1 (5 bases). V shed 4 bases and J shed 6 bases, with 15 bases lying between them. Germline CDR1 reads MNHEY; CDR2 reads SVGAGI. The CDR3 runs to 14 residues. CDR3 nucleotide sequence: TGTGCCAGCAGTTTTGGCCCGGCAGGGAATGGCTACACCTTC. Amino acid sequence: CASSFGPAGNGYTF.

V gene TRBV11-3 combines with J gene TRBJ2-2; no firm D call. V was clipped by 5 bases and J by 3 bases, with 10 bases between them. The germline V gene encodes CDR1 SGHNT and CDR2 YENEEA. The CDR3 extends over 14 amino acids. The CDR3 loop reads CASSLFGDTGELFF. DNA for the CDR3: TGTGCCAGCAGCCTCTTTGGGGACACCGGGGAGCTGTTTTTT.

The chain recombines TRBV5-1 with TRBJ2-1, with 11 nucleotides matching TRBD2. CDR1 is SGHRS and CDR2 is YFSETQ in the germline V gene. The CDR3 totals 15 residues. The trim removed 3 bases at V and 5 bases at J, leaving 4 bases unmatched. The CDR3 nucleotides are TGCGCCAGCAGCTCGGGACTAGCGGCAAACAATGAGCAGTTCTTC. Translated, it gives CASSSGLAANNEQFF. Supplemented by reference TRBV5-1 and TRBJ2-1, the full variable domain reads KAGVTQTPRYLIKTRGQQVTLSCSPISGHRSVSWYQQTPGQGLQFLFEYFSETQRNKGNFPGRFSGRQFSNSRSEMNVSTLELGDSALYLCASSSGLAANNEQFFGPGTRLTVL.

A single count supports this clone. V and J are TRBV24-1 and TRBJ1-2; D might be TRBD1 (6 bases). CDR3 length: 14 amino acids. Germline assignment: CDR1 KGHDR and CDR2 SFDVKD. Trimming took 9 bases from V and 2 from J, leaving 15 bases between them. DNA of the CDR3: TGTGCCACCTCGGCATCGGACAGAAACTATGGCTACACCTTC. Encoded protein: CATSASDRNYGYTF.

V usage is TRBV5-8 and J usage is TRBJ2-3; D gene unclear. V was clipped by 2 bases and J by 9 bases, with 13 bases between them. The CDR3 extends over 13 amino acids. The germline V gene has CDR1 SGHTS and CDR2 YDEGEE. The CDR3 is CASSFTAPWTQYF. In DNA, the CDR3 is TGTGCCAGCAGCTTTACGGCCCCCTGGACGCAGTATTTT.

V and J are TRBV6-5 and TRBJ2-7; weak D call: TRBD1 (5 bases). Germline CDR1 is MNHEY and CDR2 is SVGAGI. With 2 bases removed from V and 4 bases from J, the gap between germline ends came to 12 bases. The CDR3 length is 14 residues. The CDR3 is CASSYGRVGYEQYF. The CDR3 nucleotides read TGTGCCAGCAGTTACGGCAGGGTGGGATACGAGCAGTACTTC.

This chain connects TRBV11-2 to TRBJ2-5, with 12 bases lining up with TRBD2. V gave up 3 bases and J gave up 0 bases; unmatched junction bases: 2. Germline CDR1 reads SGHAT; CDR2 reads FQNNGV. The CDR3 totals 16 residues. The CDR3 DNA sequence: TGTGCCAGCAGCTTGACTAGCGGGAGTAACCAAGAGACCCAGTACTTC. Its translation: CASSLTSGSNQETQYF.

The V gene is TRBV7-3, the J gene TRBJ2-7; perhaps TRBD1 as D (5 bases). Germline V lookup: CDR1 SGHTA, CDR2 FQGTGA. Trimming pared 5 bases from V and 3 bases from J, leaving 14 bases between. The CDR3 sequence is 14 residues long. Here the CDR3 reads CASSPGHTIYEQYF. The DNA of the CDR3 is TGTGCCAGCAGCCCCGGACATACGATCTACGAGCAGTACTTC. Together with reference TRBV7-3 and TRBJ2-7, the CDR3 gives the full variable domain: GAGVSQTPSNKVTEKGKYVELRCDPISGHTALYWYRQSLGQGPEFLIYFQGTGAADDSGLPNDRFFAVRPEGSVSTLKIQRTERGDSAVYLCASSPGHTIYEQYFGPGTRLTVT.

The V gene is TRBV19, the J gene TRBJ2-2; D is unresolved. This CDR3 is built from 12 residues. The V end lost 5 bases, the J end lost 4 bases, and 5 bases lay between the germline ends. The germline CDR1 and CDR2 sequences are LNHDA and SQIVND (reference sequence). The CDR3 DNA reads as TGTGCCAGTAGTCTTGTCACCGGGGAGCTGTTTTTT. Protein product: CASSLVTGELFF.

This chain uses TRBV7-6 with TRBJ1-3; 11 bases map to TRBD1. CDR3 length: 17 amino acids. V gave up 3 bases and J gave up 1 base; unmatched junction bases: 5. Germline-derived CDR1 and CDR2 are SGHVS and FNYEAQ. CDR3 bases: TGTGCCAGCAGCTTGGCCGGACAGGGGGCGTCTGGAAACACCATATATTTT. Its translation is CASSLAGQGASGNTIYF.

The V gene is TRBV6-5, the J gene TRBJ1-3; D call uncertain. The CDR3 totals 12 residues. In germline, CDR1 is MNHEY, CDR2 SVGAGI. Trimming took off 7 bases at V and 2 bases at J, with 6 bases between the two ends. CDR3 nucleotides: TGTGCCAGCACCGCGGCTGGAAACACCATATATTTT. This codes for CASTAAGNTIYF.

The chain links TRBV29-1 to TRBJ1-1; no clear D. The CDR3 is 10 amino acids. Trimming pared 7 bases from V and 3 bases from J, leaving 6 bases between. Germline CDR1 is SQVTM and CDR2 is ANQGSEA. The CDR3, as DNA: TGCAGCGCTCGTGACACTGAAGCTTTCTTT. It specifies CSARDTEAFF. The variable domain in full, completed from reference TRBV29-1 and TRBJ1-1, reads SAVISQKPSRDICQRGTSLTIQCQVDSQVTMMFWYRQQPGQSLTLIATANQGSEATYESGFVIDKFPISRPNLTFSTLTVSNMSPEDSSIYLCSARDTEAFFGQGTRLTVV.

This clone was counted a single time. The rearrangement joins TRBV7-2 to TRBJ2-1; the match to TRBD1 covers 8 bases. The J segment lost 10 bases and the V segment lost 2 bases, leaving 7 bases of the junction unmatched. CDR1 is SGHTA and CDR2 is FQGNSA in the germline V gene. CDR3 length: 14 residues. The DNA of the CDR3 is TGTGCCAGCAGCTTATCGGACAGGGTCGGCGAGCAGTTCTTC. It encodes CASSLSDRVGEQFF.

V gene TRBV5-1 combines with J gene TRBJ1-1; weak D call: TRBD1 (6 bases). Germline V gene data show CDR1 as SGHRS and CDR2 as YFSETQ. Trimming took off 0 bases at V and 0 bases at J, with 9 bases between the two ends. This CDR3 is built from 15 residues. The CDR3 DNA follows: TGCGCCAGCAGCTTGGGGGACATAGTGAACACTGAAGCTTTCTTT. Translated, it gives CASSLGDIVNTEAFF. Supplemented by reference TRBV5-1 and TRBJ1-1, the full variable domain reads KAGVTQTPRYLIKTRGQQVTLSCSPISGHRSVSWYQQTPGQGLQFLFEYFSETQRNKGNFPGRFSGRQFSNSRSEMNVSTLELGDSALYLCASSLGDIVNTEAFFGQGTRLTVV.